The rows below give T cell receptor beta chains drawn from one sample of a study of post-analysis software for immune sequencing data. TCRdb recomputed calls from the PCR reads with MiXCR, one row per CDR3 protein. The repertoire includes roughly 800,000 distinct CDR3 sequences, approximately 50% of them detected once, and about 4.5% sits in the top ten. Sequenced: blood. Every receptor here comes from a girl between 10 and 17 years old with multiple sclerosis. CDR3s include the opening cysteine and the closing phenylalanine or tryptophan. A D gene is named only where the DNA matches it firmly. Clone size is given for some rows only: seen once, a few or many times, or a class if the clone is expanded.

v_call: TRBV7-3; j_call: TRBJ2-1; clone_size: .; d_call: TRBD2; cdr3_nt: TGTGCCAGCAGCTTAAGGACTAGCGGGATTAATGCCAATGAGCAGTTCTTC; cdr3_aa: CASSLRTSGINANEQFF
v_call: TRBV15; j_call: TRBJ2-5; clone_size: few; d_call: TRBD1; cdr3_nt: TGTGCCACCAGCGGAGGACAGGGGCCCCAAGAGACCCAGTACTTC; cdr3_aa: CATSGGQGPQETQYF
v_call: TRBV29-1; j_call: TRBJ2-1; clone_size: few; d_call: TRBD2; cdr3_nt: TGCAGCGTTGAGGGACTAGCGGGGAGGTACAATGAGCAGTTCTTC; cdr3_aa: CSVEGLAGRYNEQFF
v_call: TRBV19; j_call: TRBJ1-2; clone_size: .; d_call: .; cdr3_nt: TGTGCCAGAAGTCTCCAAGGGTGGAACTATGGCTACACCTTC; cdr3_aa: CARSLQGWNYGYTF
v_call: TRBV12-3/TRBV12-4; j_call: TRBJ1-5; clone_size: .; d_call: .; cdr3_nt: TGTGCCAGCAGTCTCCCAGATCAGCCCCAGCATTTT; cdr3_aa: CASSLPDQPQHF
v_call: TRBV20-1; j_call: TRBJ1-1; clone_size: .; d_call: .; cdr3_nt: TGCAGTGCCAAAGACCCGGGACGGAAGTTGAACACTGAAGCTTTCTTT; cdr3_aa: CSAKDPGRKLNTEAFF
v_call: TRBV10-3; j_call: TRBJ2-3; clone_size: .; d_call: .; cdr3_nt: TGTGCCACGAGCCAAGGGGCGGCAGATACGCAGTATTTT; cdr3_aa: CATSQGAADTQYF
v_call: TRBV10-2; j_call: TRBJ2-7; clone_size: .; d_call: .; cdr3_nt: TGCGCCAGCACGGACGGGAGCTCCTACGAGCAGTACTTC; cdr3_aa: CASTDGSSYEQYF
v_call: TRBV6-1; j_call: TRBJ2-7; clone_size: .; d_call: .; cdr3_nt: TGTGCCAGCAGCGACAGGGAGGGCTGGCGAGACGAGCAGTACTTC; cdr3_aa: CASSDREGWRDEQYF
v_call: TRBV11-2; j_call: TRBJ2-7; clone_size: .; d_call: TRBD1; cdr3_nt: TGTGCCAGCAGCTTAGGGACAGGGGATTTATCCTCCTACGAGCAGTACTTC; cdr3_aa: CASSLGTGDLSSYEQYF
v_call: TRBV7-2; j_call: TRBJ2-3; clone_size: .; d_call: .; cdr3_nt: TGTGCCAGCAGCTGGGGGCAGGGGCCCTACACAGATACGCAGTATTTT; cdr3_aa: CASSWGQGPYTDTQYF
v_call: TRBV27; j_call: TRBJ2-2; clone_size: .; d_call: .; cdr3_nt: TGTGCCAGCGGGTGGGGAATGAAGCTGTTTTTT; cdr3_aa: CASGWGMKLFF
v_call: TRBV11-2; j_call: TRBJ2-3; clone_size: .; d_call: .; cdr3_nt: TGTGCCAGCAGCTTCCGGGACCCAAGCACAGATACGCAGTATTTT; cdr3_aa: CASSFRDPSTDTQYF
v_call: TRBV4-1; j_call: TRBJ2-7; clone_size: .; d_call: TRBD2; cdr3_nt: TGCGCCAGCAGCCAGGTACTAGCGGGGGAGCAGTACTTC; cdr3_aa: CASSQVLAGEQYF
v_call: TRBV5-1; j_call: TRBJ2-1; clone_size: .; d_call: TRBD2; cdr3_nt: TGCGCCAGCAGCTTGGCCTGGACTAGCGGGAGGGCTACGAATGAGCAGTTCTTC; cdr3_aa: CASSLAWTSGRATNEQFF
v_call: TRBV5-1; j_call: TRBJ1-2; clone_size: .; d_call: .; cdr3_nt: TGCGCCAGCAGCTTCATGGGCGGCTACACCTTC; cdr3_aa: CASSFMGGYTF
v_call: TRBV5-1; j_call: TRBJ2-1; clone_size: few; d_call: TRBD2; cdr3_nt: TGCGCCAGCAGCAGACTAGCGGGGGGGCCTTCCTACAATGAGCAGTTCTTC; cdr3_aa: CASSRLAGGPSYNEQFF
v_call: TRBV27; j_call: TRBJ2-3; clone_size: .; d_call: .; cdr3_nt: TGTGCCAGCAGTTTATCTCGGGGCCCTTCCGATACGCAGTATTTT; cdr3_aa: CASSLSRGPSDTQYF
v_call: TRBV30; j_call: TRBJ2-7; clone_size: .; d_call: .; cdr3_nt: TGTGCCTGGAGTCCAGGTCGCAAAGAGCAGTACTTC; cdr3_aa: CAWSPGRKEQYF
v_call: TRBV4-2; j_call: TRBJ1-4; clone_size: .; d_call: .; cdr3_nt: TGTGCCAGCAGCGAAGCAACTAATGAAAAACTGTTTTTT; cdr3_aa: CASSEATNEKLFF
v_call: TRBV5-1; j_call: TRBJ2-7; clone_size: .; d_call: .; cdr3_nt: TGCGCCAGCAGCCCAACACCGGGACAAAGATCCTACGAGCAGTACTTC; cdr3_aa: CASSPTPGQRSYEQYF
v_call: TRBV20-1; j_call: TRBJ1-4; clone_size: few; d_call: .; cdr3_nt: TGCAGTGCCCCCGGGGCGGCGAATGAAAAACTGTTTTTT; cdr3_aa: CSAPGAANEKLFF
v_call: TRBV5-1; j_call: TRBJ2-7; clone_size: few; d_call: TRBD1; cdr3_nt: TGCGCCAGCAGCTTTGGCAGGGGGTCAACCTACGAGCAGTACTTC; cdr3_aa: CASSFGRGSTYEQYF
v_call: TRBV3-1; j_call: TRBJ2-5; clone_size: few; d_call: .; cdr3_nt: TGTGCCAGCAGCCACGGACGCCCCTTAGCAGAGACCCAGTACTTC; cdr3_aa: CASSHGRPLAETQYF
v_call: TRBV10-1; j_call: TRBJ2-1; clone_size: .; d_call: TRBD2; cdr3_nt: TGCGCCAGGCGGACTAGCAATGAGCAGTTCTTC; cdr3_aa: CARRTSNEQFF
v_call: TRBV5-1; j_call: TRBJ2-3; clone_size: .; d_call: TRBD1; cdr3_nt: TGCGCCAGCAGCTTGGGGGACAGCCGGTGGACAGATACGCAGTATTTT; cdr3_aa: CASSLGDSRWTDTQYF
v_call: TRBV5-1; j_call: TRBJ2-5; clone_size: .; d_call: .; cdr3_nt: TGCGCCAGCAGCTTGAGGTCGCTAGTACGGGAGGAGACCCAGTACTTC; cdr3_aa: CASSLRSLVREETQYF
v_call: TRBV7-9; j_call: TRBJ2-1; clone_size: .; d_call: .; cdr3_nt: TGTGCCAGCAGCTCACAGGGCCCCATGGCGGGTGAGCAGTTCTTC; cdr3_aa: CASSSQGPMAGEQFF
v_call: TRBV20-1; j_call: TRBJ1-2; clone_size: .; d_call: .; cdr3_nt: TGCAGTGCTTTCCTGGGGAGGGGGGTCAGAACGAGAGAGAACTATGGCTACACCTTC; cdr3_aa: CSAFLGRGVRTRENYGYTF
v_call: TRBV5-1; j_call: TRBJ2-5; clone_size: few; d_call: TRBD1; cdr3_nt: TGCGCCAGCAGCGCGACAGGGTCCCAAGAGACCCAGTACTTC; cdr3_aa: CASSATGSQETQYF
v_call: TRBV18; j_call: TRBJ1-1; clone_size: .; d_call: .; cdr3_nt: TGTGCCAGCTCACCGGGGATTAACACTGAAGCTTTCTTT; cdr3_aa: CASSPGINTEAFF
v_call: TRBV20-1; j_call: TRBJ2-5; clone_size: .; d_call: TRBD2; cdr3_nt: TGCAGTGCTAGCTTCGGGATTGCGGGGGAGCAGTACTTC; cdr3_aa: CSASFGIAGEQYF
v_call: TRBV29-1; j_call: TRBJ2-1; clone_size: few; d_call: .; cdr3_nt: TGCAGCGTTGGGTTTGCCGGGGGGCAGTACAATGAGCAGTTCTTC; cdr3_aa: CSVGFAGGQYNEQFF
v_call: TRBV6-4; j_call: TRBJ2-3; clone_size: .; d_call: TRBD1; cdr3_nt: TGTGCCAGCAGTGTCGGACAGGGAGCAGATACGCAGTATTTT; cdr3_aa: CASSVGQGADTQYF
v_call: TRBV2; j_call: TRBJ2-3; clone_size: few; d_call: TRBD1; cdr3_nt: TGTGCCAGCAGTGAAAGTCAGGGGGCACCCAGGCTCACAGATACGCAGTATTTT; cdr3_aa: CASSESQGAPRLTDTQYF
v_call: TRBV20-1; j_call: TRBJ2-1; clone_size: .; d_call: .; cdr3_nt: TGTAGTGCTAGAGATCGGGGACTTTCCCCAACCAATGAGCAGTTCTTC; cdr3_aa: CSARDRGLSPTNEQFF
v_call: TRBV7-9; j_call: TRBJ1-1; clone_size: .; d_call: TRBD1; cdr3_nt: TGTGCCAGCAGCCCAGGGGGCAGGATGGTCGAGGAGAACACTGAAGCTTTCTTT; cdr3_aa: CASSPGGRMVEENTEAFF
v_call: TRBV12-5; j_call: TRBJ2-1; clone_size: .; d_call: TRBD2; cdr3_nt: TGTGCTAGTGGCCCCTTGAGCGGGGACTACAATGAGCAGTTCTTC; cdr3_aa: CASGPLSGDYNEQFF
v_call: TRBV5-1; j_call: TRBJ1-1; clone_size: .; d_call: TRBD1; cdr3_nt: TGCGCCAGCAGCTTGGGGACAGGGGAGACTGAAGCTTTCTTT; cdr3_aa: CASSLGTGETEAFF
v_call: TRBV5-1; j_call: TRBJ1-1; clone_size: .; d_call: TRBD1; cdr3_nt: TGTGCCAGCAGCTCAACAGGGGTGAACACTGAAGCTTTCTTT; cdr3_aa: CASSSTGVNTEAFF
v_call: TRBV7-3; j_call: TRBJ1-1; clone_size: .; d_call: .; cdr3_nt: TGTGCCAGCAGCTTAAGTGGGGGACGGAGGGAAGCTTTCTTT; cdr3_aa: CASSLSGGRREAFF
v_call: TRBV5-1; j_call: TRBJ1-2; clone_size: few; d_call: .; cdr3_nt: TGCGCCAGCAGCCTCAGTAATCCTAACTATGGCTACACCTTC; cdr3_aa: CASSLSNPNYGYTF
v_call: TRBV20-1; j_call: TRBJ1-2; clone_size: .; d_call: .; cdr3_nt: TGCAGTGCTGGTTCTCACCCTTCAGGGGTCGATGGCTACACCTTC; cdr3_aa: CSAGSHPSGVDGYTF
v_call: TRBV2; j_call: TRBJ2-7; clone_size: few; d_call: .; cdr3_nt: TGTGCCAGCTCGGGCTTCAACTACGAGCAGTACTTC; cdr3_aa: CASSGFNYEQYF
v_call: TRBV6-6; j_call: TRBJ2-7; clone_size: .; d_call: TRBD2; cdr3_nt: TGTGCCAGCAGTCAGACTAGCGCCTACGAGCAGTACTTC; cdr3_aa: CASSQTSAYEQYF
v_call: TRBV10-3; j_call: TRBJ2-2; clone_size: .; d_call: TRBD1; cdr3_nt: TGTGCCATCAGGGGGACAGGGGACACCGGGGAGCTGTTTTTT; cdr3_aa: CAIRGTGDTGELFF
v_call: TRBV29-1; j_call: TRBJ1-1; clone_size: .; d_call: .; cdr3_nt: TGCAGCGTCGCCTCGGGGGGCGGGATCACTGAAGCTTTCTTT; cdr3_aa: CSVASGGGITEAFF
v_call: TRBV15; j_call: TRBJ2-7; clone_size: .; d_call: TRBD1; cdr3_nt: TGTGCCACCAGCAGAGAATGGACAGGGTTTTTGTACGAGCAGTACTTC; cdr3_aa: CATSREWTGFLYEQYF
v_call: TRBV12-3/TRBV12-4; j_call: TRBJ1-2; clone_size: .; d_call: .; cdr3_nt: TGTGCCAGCAGCCCTAGCGCCGGGGGTGGGTTTAACTATGGCTACACCTTC; cdr3_aa: CASSPSAGGGFNYGYTF
v_call: TRBV25-1; j_call: TRBJ1-5; clone_size: .; d_call: .; cdr3_nt: TGTGCCAGCCGACTGGGGAATCAGCCCCAGCATTTT; cdr3_aa: CASRLGNQPQHF
v_call: TRBV5-1; j_call: TRBJ2-7; clone_size: few; d_call: .; cdr3_nt: TGCGCCAGCAGCTTCCGACAGCATAACTACGAGCAGTACTTC; cdr3_aa: CASSFRQHNYEQYF
v_call: TRBV20-1; j_call: TRBJ2-7; clone_size: .; d_call: .; cdr3_nt: TGCAGTGCTAGGGGGGGTCAATACGAGCAGTACTTC; cdr3_aa: CSARGGQYEQYF
v_call: TRBV10-3; j_call: TRBJ2-1; clone_size: .; d_call: TRBD1; cdr3_nt: TGTGCCATTCGGACAGGGGAGGTCAATGAGCAGTTCTTC; cdr3_aa: CAIRTGEVNEQFF